Following are 23 T cell receptor beta chains from one sample sequenced in a study of cytomegalovirus exposure and HLA in healthy donors. PCR involved 60 Vbeta and 13 Jbeta primers. Libraries were prepared by immunoSEQ multiplex PCR; TCRdb keeps only in-frame clonotypes and omits some of them. Among over 110,000 clones listed, over 75% were seen once. The sample taken for sequencing was PBMCs. The receptors were sampled from a male donor in good health and CMV-seronegative.

This clone has more than one count but fewer than ten. V gene TRBV18 combines with J gene TRBJ2-1; D might be TRBD2 (6 bases). The V end lost 2 bases, the J end lost 3 bases, and 8 bases lay between the germline ends. The CDR3 has 14 amino acids. CDR1 is KGHSH and CDR2 is LQKENI in the germline V gene. This CDR3 reads CASSPGDFYNEQFF. DNA for the CDR3: TGTGCCAGCTCACCAGGGGACTTCTACAATGAGCAGTTCTTC. The full variable domain, completed using reference TRBV18 and TRBJ2-1, is NAGVMQNPRHLVRRRGQEARLRCSPMKGHSHVYWYRQLPEEGLKFMVYLQKENIIDESGMPKERFSAEFPKEGPSILRIQQVVRGDSAAYFCASSPGDFYNEQFFGPGTRLTVL.

The chain combines TRBV2 with TRBJ2-1, with TRBD1 identical over 7 bases. Germline V gives CDR1 SNHLY, CDR2 FYNNEI. The CDR3 totals 15 residues. V was pared by 6 bases and J by 4 bases, with 9 bases of the junction left unmatched. CDR3 protein: CASREPGQNYNEQFF. The DNA of the CDR3 is TGTGCCAGCAGGGAACCGGGACAGAATTACAATGAGCAGTTCTTC.

The rearrangement links TRBV7-2 to TRBJ1-1, with D uncertain. The V end lost 1 base, the J end lost 1 base, and 7 bases lay between the germline ends. Germline-derived CDR1 and CDR2 are SGHTA and FQGNSA. The CDR3 is 14 amino acids. The CDR3 sequence: CASSLVGGNTEAFF. In DNA, the CDR3 is TGTGCCAGCAGCTTAGTGGGAGGGAACACTGAAGCTTTCTTT.

This clone came up once. J is TRBJ2-3 and V is TRBV27, with unresolved D. Trimming stripped 3 bases from V and 7 bases from J, with 14 bases between. Germline CDR1 MNHEY, CDR2 SMNVEV (reference sequence). This CDR3 region has 14 residues. CDR3 nucleotides: TGTGCCAGCAGTTTCGCCCGGTCCAGGAATACGCAGTATTTT. This codes for CASSFARSRNTQYF.

This CDR3 is CAISGTSGRAIGPYEQYF. The CDR3 region has the DNA TGTGCCATCAGCGGTACTAGCGGGAGGGCCATCGGACCCTACGAGCAGTACTTC. The J gene is TRBJ2-7, the V gene TRBV10-3, with 13 bases aligning to TRBD2. Germline V gene data show CDR1 as ENHRY and CDR2 as SYGVKD. The CDR3 contains 18 residues. J gave up 2 bases and V 6 bases, and 13 bases lay outside the gene matches.

V gene TRBV9 combines with J gene TRBJ2-2; D is undetermined. The CDR3 extends over 14 amino acids. Trimming shortened V by 10 bases and J by 2 bases, and 15 bases separated the two germline ends. Germline V gene data show CDR1 as SGDLS and CDR2 as YYNGEE. The chain's CDR3 is CASTSPLNTGELFF. Written as DNA, the CDR3 is TGTGCCTCCACGAGCCCTCTCAACACCGGGGAGCTGTTTTTT.

The gene calls are TRBV5-1 and TRBJ2-3; 10 bases match TRBD2. The length of the CDR3 is 15 residues. Looked up from germline, CDR1 is SGHRS and CDR2 is YFSETQ. V shed 5 bases, J shed 6 bases, and the junction held 9 bases outside the gene matches. CDR3 region: CASRDPSGSWDTQYF. The CDR3 DNA is TGCGCCAGCAGGGATCCTAGCGGGAGCTGGGATACGCAGTATTTT. Drawing the rest from reference TRBV5-1 and TRBJ2-3, the complete variable domain is KAGVTQTPRYLIKTRGQQVTLSCSPISGHRSVSWYQQTPGQGLQFLFEYFSETQRNKGNFPGRFSGRQFSNSRSEMNVSTLELGDSALYLCASRDPSGSWDTQYFGPGTRLTVL.

The rearrangement joins TRBV9 to TRBJ2-2; D not resolved. V lost 1 base to trimming and J lost 4 bases, with 8 bases between them. CDR1 is SGDLS and CDR2 is YYNGEE in the germline V gene. The CDR3 has 14 amino acids. The CDR3 DNA sequence: TGTGCCAGCAGCGTACTGGCAGGCACCGGGGAGCTGTTTTTT. It is translated as CASSVLAGTGELFF.

The chain links TRBV6-5 to TRBJ2-1; D unclear. The V gene's germline CDR1 is MNHEY and CDR2 SVGAGI. The CDR3 contains 12 residues. Trimming shortened V by 10 bases and J by 3 bases, and 10 bases separated the two germline ends. The CDR3: CAILLLYNEQFF. The CDR3 DNA sequence: TGTGCCATCTTACTACTCTACAATGAGCAGTTCTTC.

The CDR3 DNA follows: TGTGCCAGTAGCCCTGTGAAATACGGGTCCTACGAGCAGTACTTC. Protein: CASSPVKYGSYEQYF. The gene calls are TRBV19 and TRBJ2-7; D gene unclear. Germline V lookup: CDR1 LNHDA, CDR2 SQIVND (reference sequence). With 6 bases removed from V and 1 base from J, the gap between germline ends came to 16 bases. This CDR3 has 15 residues.

The rearrangement uses TRBV5-8 and TRBJ2-5, with D possibly TRBD2 on 5 matching bases. Germline V CDR1 and CDR2: SGHTS, YDEGEE. This CDR3 has 12 amino acids. V was trimmed by 7 bases and J by 4 bases, leaving 11 bases between them. As DNA, the CDR3 is TGTGCCAGCGCTGGGAGTAGAGAGACCCAGTACTTC. This translates into CASAGSRETQYF.

This chain uses TRBV7-9 with TRBJ2-1; D perhaps matches TRBD2 (6 bases). Trimming removed 1 base at V and 8 bases at J, with 18 bases between. The CDR3 has 16 amino acids. Germline assignment: CDR1 SEHNR and CDR2 FQNEAQ (reference sequence). CDR3 loop: CASSLGPTSRSYEQFF. CDR3 nucleotides: TGTGCCAGCAGCTTAGGGCCGACTAGTCGGTCATATGAGCAGTTCTTC.

The CDR3 coding sequence is TGCGCCAGCAGCCAACTAAATGAGCAGTTCTTC. Its protein is CASSQLNEQFF. The chain combines TRBV4-1 with TRBJ2-1; D is uncertain. V was clipped by 2 bases and J by 7 bases, with 3 bases between them. Looked up from germline, CDR1 is MGHRA and CDR2 is YSYEKL. This CDR3 has 11 residues.

The chain uses TRBV7-6 and TRBJ2-2; D might be TRBD2 (6 bases). Germline V gene lookup returns CDR1 SGHVS and CDR2 FNYEAQ. The CDR3 runs to 16 residues. V gave up 3 bases and J gave up 2 bases, with 13 bases separating them. CDR3 region: CASSLLLATNTGELFF. The CDR3 DNA reads as TGTGCCAGCAGCTTGCTGCTAGCGACCAACACCGGGGAGCTGTTTTTT.

J is TRBJ2-1 and V is TRBV9, with 7 bases identical to TRBD2. The length of the CDR3 is 16 residues. CDR1 and CDR2 from the germline V gene are SGDLS and YYNGEE. V lost 3 bases and J lost 4; bases outside the gene matches: 10. The CDR3, as DNA: TGTGCCAGCAGCGCCCCAACCGGGGGGATTTACAATGAGCAGTTCTTC. It encodes CASSAPTGGIYNEQFF. The full variable domain, with the rest looked up from reference TRBV9 and TRBJ2-1, is DSGVTQTPKHLITATGQRVTLRCSPRSGDLSVYWYQQSLDQGLQFLIQYYNGEERAKGNILERFSAQQFPDLHSELNLSSLELGDSALYFCASSAPTGGIYNEQFFGPGTRLTVL.

This chain connects TRBV27 to TRBJ2-7; a weak D match, TRBD2 (6 bases). The CDR3 has 14 amino acids. The V end lost 1 base, the J end lost 4 bases, and 11 bases lay between the germline ends. Germline-derived CDR1 and CDR2 are MNHEY and SMNVEV (reference sequence). CDR3 region: CASSLFGSWYEQYF. CDR3 DNA: TGTGCCAGCAGTTTATTCGGGAGTTGGTACGAGCAGTACTTC.

The chain uses TRBV5-8 and TRBJ1-5; maybe TRBD1 (5 bases). The CDR3 contains 14 residues. The V gene's germline CDR1 is SGHTS and CDR2 YDEGEE. V lost 1 base to trimming and J lost 4 bases, with 9 bases between them. CDR3 in DNA: TGTGCCAGCAGCTTGCCAGGGTATAATCAGCCCCAGCATTTT. As protein: CASSLPGYNQPQHF.

The V call is TRBV7-2, the J call TRBJ2-3; 7 bases are a match to TRBD2. V gave up 4 bases and J gave up 4 bases; unmatched junction bases: 8. CDR3 size: 15 residues. CDR1 and CDR2 (germline): SGHTA, FQGNSA. CDR3 protein: CASSSISSGPDTQYF. DNA for the CDR3: TGTGCCAGCAGCTCGATTTCTAGCGGCCCAGATACGCAGTATTTT.

This clone was detected only a few times. The chain links TRBV28 to TRBJ2-5; D is uncertain. Trimming removed 3 bases at V and 4 bases at J, with 6 bases between. Looked up from germline, CDR1 is MDHEN and CDR2 is SYDVKM. CDR3 length equals 12 residues. The DNA of the CDR3 is TGTGCCAGCAGTTTGCCCGGAGAGACCCAGTACTTC. Its protein is CASSLPGETQYF.

The V call is TRBV7-2, the J call TRBJ2-6; D is possibly TRBD2 (5 bases). The CDR3 consists of 15 residues. Germline CDR1 is SGHTA and CDR2 is FQGNSA. V was pared by 2 bases and J by 6 bases, with 11 bases between. CDR3 bases: TGTGCCAGCAGCTTATACGGGGATAAGGCCAACGTCCTGACTTTC. Translation: CASSLYGDKANVLTF.

V usage is TRBV11-3 and J usage is TRBJ2-7, with 8 nucleotides matching TRBD2. The CDR3 is 14 residues long. Trimming at V came to 8 bases and at J to 0 bases, leaving 6 bases not matched to a gene. From germline, CDR1 is SGHNT and CDR2 YENEEA. In DNA, the CDR3 is TGTGCCAGCTCCCCGGGAGGGCGCTCCTACGAGCAGTACTTC. This encodes CASSPGGRSYEQYF.

V is TRBV7-6 and J is TRBJ1-1; 9 bases are shared with TRBD1. This CDR3 has 14 amino acids. V lost 3 bases and J lost 1; bases outside the gene matches: 0. Per the germline V gene, CDR1 is SGHVS and CDR2 is FNYEAQ. CDR3 amino acids: CASSLGQGNTEAFF. The CDR3 nucleotides read TGTGCCAGCAGCTTGGGACAGGGGAACACTGAAGCTTTCTTT. Supplemented by reference TRBV7-6 and TRBJ1-1, the full variable domain reads GAGVSQSPRYKVTKRGQDVALRCDPISGHVSLYWYRQALGQGPEFLTYFNYEAQQDKSGLPNDRFSAERPEGSISTLTIQRTEQRDSAMYRCASSLGQGNTEAFFGQGTRLTVV.

This clone was counted only a few times. This chain links TRBV5-4 with TRBJ1-2; TRBD1 might be the D (5 bases). CDR1 is SGHNT, CDR2 YYREEE, per germline (reference sequence). The CDR3 covers 14 residues. V lost 4 bases and J lost 2, with 12 bases in between. CDR3 residues: CASSTTEANYGYTF. The DNA of the CDR3 is TGTGCCAGCAGCACGACAGAGGCGAACTATGGCTACACCTTC.